This is a list of T cell receptor beta chains from one sample in a study of blood T cell repertoires in COVID-19. The data were produced by immunoSEQ multiplex PCR, yet TCRdb's version contains in-frame clones alone and is incomplete. Of around 140,000 clones in the sample, 65% to 80% are singletons; the top ten hold 1.9%. The specimen sequenced was peripheral blood. These TCRs come from a woman aged 55-70 years with acute or convalescent COVID-19. The CDR3 runs from the conserved cysteine through the conserved F or W. The order of the fields is V gene, clone size, D gene, J gene, CDR3 DNA, CDR3 protein. The D gene is left open where the match is weak. The size of a clone is reported for some rows only, either as once, few or many, or as a class for expanded clones.

TRBV5-1,-,-,TRBJ2-2,TGCGCCAGCAGACTTAAGAACACCGGGGAGCTGTTTTTT,CASRLKNTGELFF
TRBV28,few,-,TRBJ1-3,TGTGCCAGCAGTTTCGCCGGAGCCGTGCCGGTGCCGACGGGAAACACCATATATTTT,CASSFAGAVPVPTGNTIYF
TRBV6-5,-,-,TRBJ1-2,TGTGCCAGCAGTTATATCCCTAACTATGGCTACACCTTC,CASSYIPNYGYTF
TRBV7-9,once,TRBD2,TRBJ2-1,TGTGCCAGCAGCTTAGAACTCCTAGCGGGAGATGGCGAGCAGTTCTTC,CASSLELLAGDGEQFF
TRBV6-1,-,TRBD1,TRBJ1-5,TGTGCCAGCAGTGAAGCTTGGGACAGGGTACAGCCCCAGCATTTT,CASSEAWDRVQPQHF
TRBV21-1,-,-,TRBJ1-5,TGTGCCAGCGGGTGGGACAGGGGGCCCTCTCAACCCCAGCATTTT,CASGWDRGPSQPQHF
TRBV27,-,TRBD2,TRBJ2-7,TGTGCCAGCGGGGGACTAGCGACAGACCAGAACTCCTACGAGCAGTACTTC,CASGGLATDQNSYEQYF
TRBV5-4,-,-,TRBJ2-1,TGTGCCAGCAGCTTCGGGTTTAATGAGCAGTTCTTC,CASSFGFNEQFF
TRBV5-1,-,-,TRBJ2-7,TGCGCCAGCAGCCCAACAGGCTACGAGCAGTACTTC,CASSPTGYEQYF
TRBV7-9,-,TRBD1,TRBJ1-2,TGTGCCAGCAGAACGACAGGGGGCAAAGATTATAGCTACACCTTC,CASRTTGGKDYSYTF
TRBV2,-,-,TRBJ1-4,TGTGCCAGCAGTAGCCCCGGACAGAGTAATGAAAAACTGTTTTTT,CASSSPGQSNEKLFF
TRBV3-1/TRBV3-2,once,-,TRBJ2-1,TGTGCCAGCAGCCCCCGGCAGGGCAATGAGCAGTTCTTC,CASSPRQGNEQFF
TRBV4-2,-,-,TRBJ2-1,TGTGCCAGCAGCCAAGCACAATTAAATGAGCAGTTCTTC,CASSQAQLNEQFF
TRBV6-5,-,-,TRBJ1-5,TGTGCCAGTTTGGACTTTACAGGGATTAATCAGCCCCAGCATTTT,CASLDFTGINQPQHF
TRBV6-1,-,-,TRBJ1-2,TGTGCCAGCAGTGAAGGCTGGACAGCTTCCTATGGCTACACCTTC,CASSEGWTASYGYTF
TRBV27,once,TRBD1,TRBJ2-5,TGTGCCAGCAGTTTAATGGGACAGGGGGGGGAGACCCAGTACTTC,CASSLMGQGGETQYF
TRBV5-1,-,TRBD1,TRBJ1-2,TGCGCCAGCAGCAGCGATACAGGGGATTTCTATGGCTACACCTTC,CASSSDTGDFYGYTF
TRBV10-3,few,TRBD2,TRBJ2-1,TGTGCCATCACGGGGTCTAGTGTAGCGGGACAGTTCTTC,CAITGSSVAGQFF
TRBV27,-,TRBD2,TRBJ2-3,TGTGCCAGCAGTTCCACTAGCGGGAGGCCGACAGATACGCAGTATTTT,CASSSTSGRPTDTQYF
TRBV7-2,once,-,TRBJ2-3,TGTGCCAGCAGCTCCCGAATGGGCGGGGCTTCCACAGATACGCAGTATTTT,CASSSRMGGASTDTQYF
TRBV7-9,-,TRBD2,TRBJ2-5,TGTGCCAGCAGCTTATTCCTCCGGACAGCGGGAGGGCTAAAGACCCAGTACTTC,CASSLFLRTAGGLKTQYF
TRBV28,-,TRBD1,TRBJ2-5,TGTGCCAGCTCACCCGGGACAGGAGAGACCCAGTACTTC,CASSPGTGETQYF
TRBV3-1/TRBV3-2,-,TRBD2,TRBJ2-3,TGTGCCAGCAGCCAAGTTTCTAGCGGGAGGGCCAGCGATACGCAGTATTTT,CASSQVSSGRASDTQYF
TRBV7-8,-,-,TRBJ2-5,TGTGCCAGCAGCTTCCCACAACTAGGCGTGGCCCAAGAGACCCAGTACTTC,CASSFPQLGVAQETQYF
TRBV30,-,-,TRBJ2-7,TGTGCCTGGACAAACCGGGACATCTTCTACGAGCAGTACTTC,CAWTNRDIFYEQYF
TRBV5-1,once,-,TRBJ1-3,TGCGCCAGCAAGACAAGCTCCTCTGGAAACACCATATATTTT,CASKTSSSGNTIYF
TRBV28,-,-,TRBJ1-5,TGTGCCAGTCAGAGACAGTTCAATCAGCCCCAGCATTTT,CASQRQFNQPQHF
TRBV4-1,-,TRBD1,TRBJ2-1,TGCGCCAGCAGCCAAGCCCAACAGGGGGCGCATGCAGCCCCGAAGCAGTTCTTC,CASSQAQQGAHAAPKQFF
TRBV18,-,-,TRBJ1-3,TGTGCCAGCTCACCATGGCAGTCTGGAAACACCATATATTTT,CASSPWQSGNTIYF
TRBV6-1,many,TRBD2,TRBJ2-3,TGTGCCAGCAGTGAGCGGGAGGGCACAGATACGCAGTATTTT,CASSEREGTDTQYF
TRBV6-5,-,-,TRBJ1-2,TGTGCCAGCAGTTCCCCGGGACTCCTGCATGGCTACACCTTC,CASSSPGLLHGYTF
TRBV5-4,-,-,TRBJ2-7,TGTGCCAGCAGCTTCAGCTCCTACGAGCAGTACTTC,CASSFSSYEQYF
TRBV10-3,-,TRBD2,TRBJ2-3,TGTGCCGCCGGGGGGGGAGTGACAGATACGCAGTATTTT,CAAGGGVTDTQYF
TRBV28,-,-,TRBJ2-7,TGTGCCAGCAGTTTAGGGCTACTCTCCTACGAGCAGTACTTC,CASSLGLLSYEQYF
TRBV28,-,-,TRBJ1-2,TGTGCCATTGGGAGGGTGGGCTTTGTAGGGTACACCTTC,CAIGRVGFVGYTF
TRBV5-1,-,-,TRBJ1-1,TGCGCCAGCAGCTTGGGAGATTGGTTAGCTGAAGCTTTCTTT,CASSLGDWLAEAFF
TRBV5-4,once,-,TRBJ2-3,TGTGCCAGCAGCTTGGTGCCAGGGGTTTTGACAGATACGCAGTATTTT,CASSLVPGVLTDTQYF
TRBV5-4,-,-,TRBJ2-2,TGTGCCAGCAGCCCGACTAAAGGTGGGAGCGGGGAGCTGTTTTTT,CASSPTKGGSGELFF
TRBV9,-,TRBD1,TRBJ1-5,TGTGCCAGCAGCGTTACTACAGGGGATCAGCCCCAGCATTTT,CASSVTTGDQPQHF
TRBV3-1/TRBV3-2,once,-,TRBJ2-1,TGTGCCAGCAGCCTTTCGCGGGCCTACAATGAGCAGTTCTTC,CASSLSRAYNEQFF
TRBV27,few,-,TRBJ2-1,TGTGCCAGCAGTTCACAGGGTAATCAGTACAATGAGCAGTTCTTC,CASSSQGNQYNEQFF
TRBV9,-,-,TRBJ2-1,TGTGCCAGCAGCGTCGGCGGCCGCGGCTCCTACAATGAGCAGTTCTTC,CASSVGGRGSYNEQFF
TRBV19,many,TRBD1,TRBJ1-5,TGTGCCAGTATTGTCCGGACAGGGGCGGGTCAGCCCCAGCATTTT,CASIVRTGAGQPQHF
TRBV27,-,-,TRBJ1-1,TGTGCCACCCACGGACATTCGAACACTGAAGCTTTCTTT,CATHGHSNTEAFF
TRBV19,few,TRBD2,TRBJ2-1,TGTGCCAGTAGTATCGGCCTAGCGGAGAACAATGAGCAGTTCTTC,CASSIGLAENNEQFF